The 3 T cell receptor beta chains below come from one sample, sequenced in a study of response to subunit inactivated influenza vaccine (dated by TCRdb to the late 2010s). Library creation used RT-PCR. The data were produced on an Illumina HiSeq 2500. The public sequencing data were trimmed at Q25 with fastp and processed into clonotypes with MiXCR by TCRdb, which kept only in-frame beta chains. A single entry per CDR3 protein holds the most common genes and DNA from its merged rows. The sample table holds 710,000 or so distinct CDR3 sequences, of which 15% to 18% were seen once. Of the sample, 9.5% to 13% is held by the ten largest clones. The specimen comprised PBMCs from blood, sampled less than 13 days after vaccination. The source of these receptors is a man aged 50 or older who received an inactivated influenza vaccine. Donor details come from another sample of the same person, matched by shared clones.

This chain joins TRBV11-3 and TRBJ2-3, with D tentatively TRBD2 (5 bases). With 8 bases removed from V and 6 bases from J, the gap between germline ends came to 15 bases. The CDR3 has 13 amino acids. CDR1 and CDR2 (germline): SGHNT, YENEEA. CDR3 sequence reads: CASRRRPEDTQYF. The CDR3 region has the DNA TGTGCCAGCCGGAGGAGGCCAGAGGATACGCAGTATTTT.

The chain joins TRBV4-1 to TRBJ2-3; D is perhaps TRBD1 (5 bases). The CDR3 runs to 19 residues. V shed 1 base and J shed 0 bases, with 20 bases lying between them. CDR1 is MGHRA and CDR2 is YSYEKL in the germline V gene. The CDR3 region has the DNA TGCGCCAGCAGCCAAGCCCCAGCAGGGTTGGGGCCTAGCACAGATACGCAGTATTTT. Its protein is CASSQAPAGLGPSTDTQYF.

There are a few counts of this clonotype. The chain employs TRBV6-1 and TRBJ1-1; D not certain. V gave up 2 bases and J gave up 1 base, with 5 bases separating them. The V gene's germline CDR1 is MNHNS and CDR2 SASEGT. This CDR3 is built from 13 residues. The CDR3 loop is CASSEIKNTEAFF. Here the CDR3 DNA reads TGTGCCAGCAGTGAAATTAAGAACACTGAAGCTTTCTTT.